The 31 T cell receptor beta chains below come from one sample, sequenced in a study of cytomegalovirus exposure and HLA in healthy donors. This PCR relied on a set of 60 Vbeta primers and 13 Jbeta primers. Libraries were prepared by immunoSEQ multiplex PCR; TCRdb keeps only in-frame clonotypes and omits some of them. The sample yields about 69,000 clones, about 70% seen once. Sequencing input: PBMCs. These TCRs come from a woman aged 30 to 39 in good health and CMV-seronegative.

Only one count was recorded for this clone. The chain links TRBV27 to TRBJ1-4; D unresolved. The V gene lost 2 bases and the J gene lost 3 bases, with 13 bases spanning the gap. Germline lookup yields CDR1 MNHEY and CDR2 SMNVEV (reference sequence). The CDR3 consists of 16 residues. The CDR3 nucleotides are TGTGCCAGCAGTTTACTGATCAGTTCAGCTAATGAAAAACTGTTTTTT. This encodes CASSLLISSANEKLFF. Full variable domain (missing parts from reference TRBV27 and TRBJ1-4): EAQVTQNPRYLITVTGKKLTVTCSQNMNHEYMSWYRQDPGLGLRQIYYSMNVEVTDKGDVPEGYKVSRKEKRNFPLILESPSPNQTSLYFCASSLLISSANEKLFFGSGTQLSVL.

This clone was observed a few times. V is TRBV15 and J is TRBJ2-2, with unresolved D. Trimming stripped 0 bases from V and 5 bases from J, with 10 bases between. The CDR3 extends over 15 amino acids. The germline CDR1 and CDR2 sequences are LNHNV and YYDKDF (reference sequence). The CDR3 bases are TGTGCCACCAGCAGAGATTCGGTCGAGACCGGGGAGCTGTTTTTT. Encoded protein: CATSRDSVETGELFF.

V is TRBV30 and J is TRBJ2-3; D gene ambiguous. The CDR3 runs to 12 residues. The V end was cut by 1 base, the J end by 5 bases, with 7 bases between. Germline assignment: CDR1 GTSNPN and CDR2 SVGIG (reference sequence). Written as DNA, the CDR3 is TGTGCCTGGAGTGAAGCAGGAGATACGCAGTATTTT. This encodes CAWSEAGDTQYF.

This sequence joins TRBV7-2 and TRBJ2-3; 7 bases match TRBD2. From germline, CDR1 is SGHTA and CDR2 FQGNSA. V was clipped by 3 bases and J by 0 bases; unmatched bases: 9. The CDR3 spans 17 residues. The CDR3 nucleotides are TGTGCCAGCAGCTTGTTCTCGGGGGGTATGAGCACAGATACGCAGTATTTT. Translating it yields CASSLFSGGMSTDTQYF.

On this clone: At one of its ends the junction is not consistent with the germline gene, which may arise from a read error. The rearrangement links TRBV25-1 to TRBJ2-1, with 8 bases identical to TRBD1. The CDR3 length is 16 residues. Per the germline V gene, CDR1 is MGHDK and CDR2 is SYGVNS. The CDR3 nucleotides are TGTGCCGGCAGTGAATTGAACAGGGGGTACTACAATGAGCAGTTCTTC. The encoded protein is CAGSELNRGYYNEQFF.

J is TRBJ1-1 and V is TRBV2, with 11 bases that match TRBD1. Trimming removed 6 bases from V and 2 bases from J; junction bases left unmatched: 5. This CDR3 is built from 15 residues. Germline CDR1 is SNHLY and CDR2 is FYNNEI. This CDR3 is CASRSDRGRNTEAFF. In DNA, the CDR3 is TGTGCCAGCAGGTCGGACAGGGGGCGAAACACTGAAGCTTTCTTT.

This chain uses TRBV5-1 with TRBJ2-2; 9 bases map to TRBD1. V lost 2 bases to trimming and J lost 10 bases; unmatched junction nucleotides: 9. Germline V lookup: CDR1 SGHRS, CDR2 YFSETQ. The CDR3 sequence is 15 residues long. The CDR3 protein is CASSFGTGSMVELFF. The CDR3, as DNA: TGCGCCAGCAGCTTCGGGACAGGGAGCATGGTGGAGCTGTTTTTT.

V gene TRBV6-6 combines with J gene TRBJ1-6; the match to TRBD1 covers 10 bases. This CDR3 spans 14 amino acids. From germline, CDR1 is MNHNY and CDR2 SVGAGI (reference sequence). Unmatched junction bases numbered 5, after V lost 6 bases and J lost 9 bases. The CDR3, as DNA: TGTGCCAGCAGGTCGGGACAGGGGAGTTCACCCCTCCACTTT. Amino acid sequence: CASRSGQGSSPLHF.

In its sample, this clone was seen a few times. The J gene is TRBJ2-4, the V gene TRBV11-2; weak D call: TRBD2 (6 bases). CDR1 is SGHAT and CDR2 is FQNNGV in the germline V gene. The CDR3 is 11 residues long. Trimming cost V 8 bases and J 8 bases, with 10 bases left between them. This chain's CDR3 is CASETGDIQYF. In DNA form, the CDR3 reads TGTGCCAGCGAGACGGGGGACATTCAGTACTTC.

This chain joins TRBV9 and TRBJ2-3; TRBD2 aligns across 9 bases. Germline loops: CDR1 SGDLS, CDR2 YYNGEE. V dropped 3 bases and J dropped 4; count of bases not matched to a gene: 6. The CDR3 has 15 residues. Here the CDR3 reads CASSAIAGAADTQYF. The DNA of the CDR3 is TGTGCCAGCAGCGCCATAGCGGGGGCGGCAGATACGCAGTATTTT.

J is TRBJ2-3 and V is TRBV9; maybe TRBD2 (5 bases). V was shortened by 4 bases and J by 4 bases, with 10 bases between the two germline ends. The germline V gene has CDR1 SGDLS and CDR2 YYNGEE. The CDR3 sequence is 13 residues long. The DNA for the CDR3 is TGTGCCAGCAGCCCGGGGATCCCAGATACGCAGTATTTT. Encoded protein: CASSPGIPDTQYF.

J is TRBJ2-3 and V is TRBV6-5, with 11 nucleotides matching TRBD1. Germline CDR1 MNHEY, CDR2 SVGAGI. This CDR3 contains 14 residues. V gave up 4 bases and J gave up 4 bases; unmatched junction bases: 1. CDR3 region: CASSWTGGADTQYF. The DNA of the CDR3 is TGTGCCAGCAGTTGGACAGGGGGCGCAGATACGCAGTATTTT.

This clone was seen only a few times. The V gene is TRBV6-4, the J gene TRBJ2-3, with 8 bases fitting TRBD2. After removal of 3 bases from V and 4 bases from J, the junction contained 9 bases not matched to a gene. The CDR3 covers 16 residues. The germline V gene encodes CDR1 MRHNA and CDR2 SNTAGT. The CDR3 is CASSDTGGAGADTQYF. In nucleotides, the CDR3 is TGTGCCAGCAGTGATACCGGGGGGGCCGGCGCAGATACGCAGTATTTT.

This rearrangement joins TRBV5-1 to TRBJ1-4; 9 positions agree with TRBD1. CDR3 length: 16 amino acids. Germline CDR1 reads SGHRS; CDR2 reads YFSETQ. V trimming: 5 bases; J trimming: 8 bases; junction bases outside the gene matches: 13. The CDR3: CASSVQPGQGREKLFF. Here the CDR3 DNA reads TGCGCCAGCAGTGTGCAACCGGGACAGGGACGAGAAAAACTGTTTTTT.

The chain uses TRBV5-1 and TRBJ2-3; D may be TRBD1 (6 bases). The CDR3 is 15 amino acids. Germline V CDR1 and CDR2: SGHRS, YFSETQ. V was cut by 0 bases and J by 6 bases, with 14 bases left in between. The CDR3 DNA sequence: TGCGCCAGCAGCTTGGTAAGGGACACCCGGGATACGCAGTATTTT. This encodes CASSLVRDTRDTQYF. The full variable domain, in which reference TRBV5-1 and TRBJ2-3 provide the parts outside the CDR3, is KAGVTQTPRYLIKTRGQQVTLSCSPISGHRSVSWYQQTPGQGLQFLFEYFSETQRNKGNFPGRFSGRQFSNSRSEMNVSTLELGDSALYLCASSLVRDTRDTQYFGPGTRLTVL.

The chain is built from TRBV29-1 and TRBJ2-7; 7 bases fit TRBD2. The germline gives CDR1 SQVTM, CDR2 ANQGSEA. The CDR3 consists of 13 residues. Trimming took 6 bases from V and 3 from J; bases not matched to a gene: 8. CDR3 coding DNA: TGCAGCGTAGTCAGCGGGGAGGGCTACGAGCAGTACTTC. Its protein is CSVVSGEGYEQYF.

The chain recombines TRBV10-3 with TRBJ1-1; possible D gene TRBD1, 5 bases. Trimming stripped 0 bases from V and 8 bases from J, with 10 bases between. Germline CDR1 reads ENHRY; CDR2 reads SYGVKD. The CDR3 covers 13 residues. The CDR3 loop reads CAISESEAGEAFF. The CDR3 DNA follows: TGTGCCATCAGTGAGTCAGAGGCAGGGGAAGCTTTCTTT.

CDR3: CASSPARGLAPLHF. In nucleotides, the CDR3 is TGTGCCAGCAGCCCCGCGAGGGGGCTCGCACCCCTCCACTTT. The chain carries TRBV28 and TRBJ1-6, with 7 bases that match TRBD1. With V trimmed by 6 bases and J by 11 bases, 10 bases remained unmatched. CDR1 is MDHEN and CDR2 is SYDVKM in the germline V gene. The CDR3 runs to 14 residues.

J is TRBJ1-1 and V is TRBV2; TRBD1 matches at 10 bases. Germline assignment: CDR1 SNHLY and CDR2 FYNNEI. V was pared by 5 bases and J by 3 bases, with 3 bases of the junction left unmatched. This CDR3 contains 14 residues. CDR3 bases: TGTGCCAGCAGTCTGACAGGGGGCGACACTGAAGCTTTCTTT. Translated, it gives CASSLTGGDTEAFF.

The chain employs TRBV30 and TRBJ2-5, with D possibly matching TRBD1 (5 bases). The length of the CDR3 is 13 residues. V gave up 5 bases and J gave up 2 bases, with 12 bases separating them. Germline V CDR1 and CDR2: GTSNPN, SVGIG (reference sequence). The CDR3 reads CAWRKQVQETQYF. The DNA for the CDR3 is TGTGCCTGGCGAAAACAGGTTCAAGAGACCCAGTACTTC.

The chain carries TRBV5-5 and TRBJ2-7, with a weak D call TRBD2 (6 bases). Germline CDR1 is SGHKS and CDR2 is YYEKEE (reference sequence). The CDR3 loop spans 12 amino acids. V dropped 0 bases and J dropped 6 bases, with 7 bases sitting between them. CDR3 sequence: CASSLAGGEQYF. The CDR3 DNA reads TGTGCCAGCAGCTTGGCCGGGGGCGAGCAGTACTTC.

The chain is built from TRBV6-4 and TRBJ2-3, with 8 bases identical to TRBD2. The CDR3 is made up of 17 amino acids. V was pared by 2 bases and J by 2 bases, with 9 bases of the junction left unmatched. Germline loops: CDR1 MRHNA, CDR2 SNTAGT. The CDR3 here is CASSDAVGGGPTDTQYF. CDR3 sequence (DNA): TGTGCCAGCAGTGACGCAGTCGGCGGGGGGCCCACAGATACGCAGTATTTT.

The chain couples TRBV7-3 to TRBJ2-3; 7 positions agree with TRBD2. The CDR3 has 16 residues. V lost 4 bases and J lost 5; bases outside the gene matches: 12. Germline V gene sequence: CDR1 SGHTA, CDR2 FQGTGA. The DNA for the CDR3 is TGTGCCAGCAGCTCTGGGGAGGCGGGGGAGGTAGATACGCAGTATTTT. Amino acids: CASSSGEAGEVDTQYF.

The chain uses TRBV7-2 and TRBJ1-2, with TRBD1 as a possible D gene (6 bases). Deletions cut 5 bases from V and 9 bases from J, with 16 bases between. The CDR3 has 13 residues. Germline V lookup: CDR1 SGHTA, CDR2 FQGNSA. The CDR3 is CASSPRGEQSYTF. The CDR3 region has the DNA TGTGCCAGCAGCCCCAGGGGAGAACAGAGCTACACCTTC.

A few counts support this clone. The chain couples TRBV21-1 to TRBJ1-2. TRBV21-1 is shown as a pseudogene. The CDR3 covers 15 residues. CDR3 nucleotides: TGTGCCAGCAGCAAAGACGAGTCTTGTAACTATGGCTACACCTTC. This gives the protein CASSKDESCNYGYTF.

The chain links TRBV11-2 to TRBJ2-1; unclear D gene. CDR1 is SGHAT, CDR2 FQNNGV, per germline. V lost 5 bases to trimming and J lost 9 bases, with 8 bases between them. CDR3 length: 11 residues. CDR3 sequence reads: CASSPRFEQFF. The CDR3 bases are TGTGCCAGCAGCCCCCGGTTTGAGCAGTTCTTC.

This rearrangement joins TRBV5-6 to TRBJ2-3; no clear D. In germline, CDR1 is SGHDT, CDR2 YYEEEE. Trimming left V 2 bases short and J 6 bases short, with 7 bases between. There are 12 residues in the CDR3. The CDR3 is CASSFSLDTQYF. The CDR3 region has the DNA TGTGCCAGCAGCTTCTCCCTGGATACGCAGTATTTT. Full variable domain (rest looked up from reference TRBV5-6 and TRBJ2-3): DAGVTQSPTHLIKTRGQQVTLRCSPKSGHDTVSWYQQALGQGPQFIFQYYEEEERQRGNFPDRFSGHQFPNYSSELNVNALLLGDSALYLCASSFSLDTQYFGPGTRLTVL.

The gene calls are TRBV5-1 and TRBJ2-3, with D possibly being TRBD1 (6 bases). The CDR3 spans 11 residues. V lost 7 bases and J 6 bases, leaving 9 bases between the germline ends. In germline, CDR1 is SGHRS, CDR2 YFSETQ. As DNA, the CDR3 is TGCGCCAGCCATACAGGGGATACGCAGTATTTT. Translation: CASHTGDTQYF.

CDR3 coding DNA: TGTGCCTGGAGTGAACTAGCGGGGGTGGTCGCCGGGGAGCTGTTTTTT. Protein sequence: CAWSELAGVVAGELFF. This sequence joins TRBV30 and TRBJ2-2; 11 bases align to TRBD2. J was trimmed by 6 bases and V by 1 base; bases with no gene match: 7. The CDR3 totals 16 residues. CDR1 GTSNPN and CDR2 SVGIG come from the germline V gene (reference sequence).

This clone came up a few times. DNA for the CDR3: TGTGCCAGCAGCCCTTCACCGGACAGGAACTCTGGAAACACCATATATTTT. Protein: CASSPSPDRNSGNTIYF. The genes are TRBV4-2 and TRBJ1-3; TRBD1 aligns across 7 bases. CDR1 is LGHNA, CDR2 YNFKEQ, per germline. Trimming removed 4 bases from V and 0 bases from J; junction bases left unmatched: 9. The CDR3 consists of 17 residues.

The chain employs TRBV21-1 and TRBJ1-2; the table's TRBD1 call for D was not verified on the DNA. TRBV21-1 is marked as a pseudogene. The CDR3 is made up of 18 amino acids. The chain's CDR3 is CASSAILRGRRRSNGYTF. CDR3 nucleotides: TGTGCCAGCAGCGCGATACTCAGGGGGCGCCGAAGGAGCAATGGCTACACCTTC.